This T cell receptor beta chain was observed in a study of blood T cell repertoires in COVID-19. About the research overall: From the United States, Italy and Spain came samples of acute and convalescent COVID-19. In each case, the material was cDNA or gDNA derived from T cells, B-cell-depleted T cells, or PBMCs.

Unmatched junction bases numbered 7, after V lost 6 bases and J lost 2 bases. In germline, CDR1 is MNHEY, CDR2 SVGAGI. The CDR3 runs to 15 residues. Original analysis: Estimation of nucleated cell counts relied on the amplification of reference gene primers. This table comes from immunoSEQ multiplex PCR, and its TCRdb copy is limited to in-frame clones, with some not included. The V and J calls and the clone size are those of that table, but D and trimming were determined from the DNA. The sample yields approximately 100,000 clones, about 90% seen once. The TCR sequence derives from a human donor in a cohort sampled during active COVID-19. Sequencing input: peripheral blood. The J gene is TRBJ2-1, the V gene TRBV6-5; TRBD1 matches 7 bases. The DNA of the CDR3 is TGTGCCAGCAGGGAGAACAGGGGAACCTACAATGAGCAGTTCTTC. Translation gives CASRENRGTYNEQFF.